This passage covers 32 T cell receptor beta chains from one sample sequenced in a study of technical replicates of blood from a few donors (dated by TCRdb to 2016 to 2017). Receptors were amplified or captured by the immunoSEQ multiplex PCR assay. TCRdb provides this immuneACCESS table in a form limited to in-frame rearrangements. Some clones are lacking; in checked studies, under half of them reflect an unresolved V gene, and why the rest are absent is not known. The table for this sample lists about 94,000 clones; about 94% of them were counted only once. Approximately 0.22% of the sample is taken by the ten largest. Sequencing input: T cells isolated from PBMCs. Receptors were obtained from a human donor in good health.

The chain carries TRBV27 and TRBJ2-5; 7 nucleotides align to TRBD1. CDR3 length: 15 amino acids. Losses at the gene ends were 5 bases for V and 5 bases for J; bases not matched to a gene: 11. The V gene's germline CDR1 is MNHEY and CDR2 SMNVEV (reference sequence). In DNA, the CDR3 is TGTGCCAGCAGTCGATCCACAGGGGCCGGGGAGACCCAGTACTTC. Its translation is CASSRSTGAGETQYF.

This chain uses TRBV6-6 with TRBJ2-2; 7 positions match TRBD1. V was clipped by 6 bases and J by 0 bases; unmatched bases: 4. This CDR3 region has 15 residues. In germline, CDR1 is MNHNY, CDR2 SVGAGI (reference sequence). In nucleotides, the CDR3 is TGTGCCAGCAGGACGACAGGGTCGAACACCGGGGAGCTGTTTTTT. Protein sequence: CASRTTGSNTGELFF.

The genes are TRBV5-1 and TRBJ2-7, with TRBD1 identical over 10 bases. After removal of 4 bases from V and 5 bases from J, the junction contained 0 bases not matched to a gene. Looked up from germline, CDR1 is SGHRS and CDR2 is YFSETQ. The CDR3 has 12 amino acids. CDR3 bases: TGCGCCAGCAGCGACAGGGGGCACGAGCAGTACTTC. This codes for CASSDRGHEQYF.

The chain has TRBV7-9 and TRBJ2-7; D may be TRBD1 (6 bases). Germline CDR1 and CDR2: SEHNR and FQNEAQ (reference sequence). The CDR3 is 12 residues long. The V end lost 5 bases, the J end lost 2 bases, and 7 bases lay between the germline ends. CDR3 loop: CASSQGTYEQYF. DNA of the CDR3: TGTGCCAGCAGCCAGGGGACCTACGAGCAGTACTTC.

The V and J genes are TRBV4-1 and TRBJ1-5, with 12 positions matching TRBD1. The CDR3 loop spans 14 amino acids. V lost 4 bases and J lost 6; bases outside the gene matches: 1. Germline values: CDR1 MGHRA, CDR2 YSYEKL. The CDR3 DNA follows: TGCGCCAGCAGCCCGGGACAGGGGGCTCAGCCCCAGCATTTT. Translated: CASSPGQGAQPQHF.

The rearrangement joins TRBV2 to TRBJ2-1; 7 bases agree with TRBD2. CDR1 and CDR2 (germline): SNHLY, FYNNEI. This CDR3 has 16 residues. Germline trimming cut 1 base from V and 4 bases from J; bases unmatched to any gene: 7. Here the CDR3 reads CASSEEGRALYNEQFF. CDR3 DNA: TGTGCCAGCAGTGAAGAGGGGAGGGCCTTGTACAATGAGCAGTTCTTC.

The chain employs TRBV7-9 and TRBJ1-2; D unclear. The V end was cut by 4 bases, the J end by 3 bases, with 9 bases between. The CDR3 length is 13 residues. The V gene's germline CDR1 is SEHNR and CDR2 FQNEAQ (reference sequence). CDR3 loop: CASSSPPDYGYTF. CDR3 bases: TGTGCCAGCAGCTCCCCCCCAGACTATGGCTACACCTTC.

This clone appeared once. This chain links TRBV5-1 with TRBJ2-5, with 10 nucleotides matching TRBD2. CDR3 size: 16 residues. The V gene's germline CDR1 is SGHRS and CDR2 YFSETQ. The J segment lost 5 bases and the V segment lost 1 base, leaving 8 bases of the junction unmatched. CDR3 sequence reads: CASSLRATSGVETQYF. CDR3 nucleotides: TGCGCCAGCAGCTTGAGGGCCACTAGCGGGGTTGAGACCCAGTACTTC.

The chain carries TRBV6-1 and TRBJ2-7, with D maybe TRBD1 (7 bases). The CDR3 spans 14 residues. Per germline, CDR1 MNHNS and CDR2 SASEGT. With 8 bases removed from V and 3 bases from J, the gap between germline ends came to 17 bases. The CDR3: CASGAGQSYYEQYF. The DNA for the CDR3 is TGTGCCAGCGGGGCGGGACAGTCCTACTACGAGCAGTACTTC.

The genes are TRBV28 and TRBJ1-1; D is undetermined. This CDR3 is 14 amino acids long. Germline V gives CDR1 MDHEN, CDR2 SYDVKM. Deletions cut 2 bases from V and 0 bases from J, with 7 bases between. CDR3 residues: CASSLTQMNTEAFF. The CDR3 region has the DNA TGTGCCAGCAGTTTAACTCAAATGAACACTGAAGCTTTCTTT.

The count of this clone is one. The chain joins TRBV30 to TRBJ2-5, with a weak D call TRBD2 (5 bases). CDR1 GTSNPN and CDR2 SVGIG come from the germline V gene (reference sequence). CDR3 size: 12 residues. The V gene lost 3 bases and the J gene lost 7 bases, with 12 bases spanning the gap. The CDR3 spells CAWSLHAGTQYF. In nucleotides, the CDR3 is TGTGCCTGGAGCCTCCATGCGGGGACCCAGTACTTC.

The J gene is TRBJ2-1, the V gene TRBV7-9, with 7 bases aligning to TRBD2. The CDR3 loop spans 15 amino acids. Germline CDR1 reads SEHNR; CDR2 reads FQNEAQ (reference sequence). The J segment lost 7 bases and the V segment lost 5 bases, leaving 11 bases of the junction unmatched. CDR3 sequence reads: CASSPRGGGFNEQFF. The CDR3 coding sequence is TGTGCCAGCAGCCCGAGGGGCGGGGGATTTAATGAGCAGTTCTTC. The whole variable domain, remainder taken from reference TRBV7-9 and TRBJ2-1, is DTGVSQNPRHKITKRGQNVTFRCDPISEHNRLYWYRQTLGQGPEFLTYFQNEAQLEKSRLLSDRFSAERPKGSFSTLEIQRTEQGDSAMYLCASSPRGGGFNEQFFGPGTRLTVL.

The chain employs TRBV4-1 and TRBJ2-1; D may be TRBD2 (5 bases). Trimming removed 2 bases from V and 0 bases from J, with 11 bases in between. Per the germline V gene, CDR1 is MGHRA and CDR2 is YSYEKL. The CDR3 is made up of 16 amino acids. CDR3 protein: CASSQSPGSSYNEQFF. The CDR3 coding sequence is TGCGCCAGCAGCCAATCACCTGGGAGCTCCTACAATGAGCAGTTCTTC.

This chain connects TRBV16 to TRBJ2-2; D ambiguous. Germline CDR1 reads KGHSY; CDR2 reads FQNENV. V lost 4 bases and J lost 8, with 8 bases in between. The CDR3 is 12 amino acids. CDR3 amino acids: CASSPSVGELFF. In nucleotides, the CDR3 is TGTGCCAGCAGCCCGTCAGTAGGGGAGCTGTTTTTT.

The chain employs TRBV30 and TRBJ1-1; TRBD1 agrees at 7 bases. Germline V gene sequence: CDR1 GTSNPN, CDR2 SVGIG (reference sequence). This CDR3 region has 15 residues. Trimming removed 4 bases from V and 5 bases from J; junction bases left unmatched: 13. The chain's CDR3 is CAWTKPDRRDTEAFF. The CDR3 DNA reads as TGTGCCTGGACTAAACCGGACAGGAGGGATACTGAAGCTTTCTTT. The full variable domain, with the rest looked up from reference TRBV30 and TRBJ1-1, is SQTIHQWPATLVQPVGSPLSLECTVEGTSNPNLYWYRQAAGRGLQLLFYSVGIGQISSEVPQNLSASRPQDRQFILSSKKLLLSDSGFYLCAWTKPDRRDTEAFFGQGTRLTVV.

The CDR3 reads CASSEVVASNQPQHF. DNA for the CDR3: TGTGCCAGCAGTGAAGTGGTGGCTAGCAATCAGCCCCAGCATTTT. The chain recombines TRBV6-1 with TRBJ1-5, with D uncertain. V dropped 1 base and J dropped 0 bases, with 7 bases sitting between them. From germline, CDR1 is MNHNS and CDR2 SASEGT. The CDR3 spans 15 residues.

V usage is TRBV18 and J usage is TRBJ1-1; D might be TRBD1 (5 bases). This CDR3 comprises 13 residues. Germline assignment: CDR1 KGHSH and CDR2 LQKENI. Between the trimmed V and J ends, which lost 2 bases and 7 bases, there was a span of 11 bases. CDR3 nucleotides: TGTGCCAGCTCACCAACAGCGGGACTTGAAGCTTTCTTT. This encodes CASSPTAGLEAFF. The entire variable domain, with the rest obtained from reference TRBV18 and TRBJ1-1, is as follows: NAGVMQNPRHLVRRRGQEARLRCSPMKGHSHVYWYRQLPEEGLKFMVYLQKENIIDESGMPKERFSAEFPKEGPSILRIQQVVRGDSAAYFCASSPTAGLEAFFGQGTRLTVV.

The chain has TRBV7-6 and TRBJ2-1; D possibly corresponds to TRBD2 (5 bases). V was shortened by 4 bases and J by 6 bases, with 19 bases between the two germline ends. Per germline, CDR1 SGHVS and CDR2 FNYEAQ. The CDR3 is made up of 16 amino acids. CDR3 region: CASSSSRNPGSNEQFF. CDR3 nucleotides: TGTGCCAGCAGCTCCTCCAGGAACCCGGGGAGCAATGAGCAGTTCTTC.

The chain has TRBV11-2 and TRBJ1-1, with a possible D match to TRBD1 (6 bases). The CDR3 covers 14 residues. Germline V gene lookup returns CDR1 SGHAT and CDR2 FQNNGV. V was trimmed by 6 bases and J by 1 base, leaving 12 bases between them. The CDR3 nucleotides read TGTGCCAGCAGTTTTGCGGGGGCGAACACTGAAGCTTTCTTT. Its translation is CASSFAGANTEAFF.

The genes are TRBV7-9 and TRBJ1-1; 9 bases match TRBD1. This CDR3 has 15 residues. The ends lost 5 bases at V and 3 bases at J; junction bases unmatched: 7. Germline CDR1 SEHNR, CDR2 FQNEAQ (reference sequence). For the CDR3, the DNA is TGTGCCAGCAGCCCCAGGGACAGGGTTCACACTGAAGCTTTCTTT. This codes for CASSPRDRVHTEAFF.

The rearrangement joins TRBV5-1 to TRBJ1-1; D might be TRBD1 (6 bases). Trimming shortened V by 5 bases and J by 5 bases, and 13 bases separated the two germline ends. The CDR3 sequence is 13 residues long. Germline-derived CDR1 and CDR2 are SGHRS and YFSETQ. CDR3 region: CASSRVRGTEAFF. The CDR3, as DNA: TGCGCCAGCAGTCGAGTTAGGGGGACTGAAGCTTTCTTT. The full variable domain, with the rest looked up from reference TRBV5-1 and TRBJ1-1, is KAGVTQTPRYLIKTRGQQVTLSCSPISGHRSVSWYQQTPGQGLQFLFEYFSETQRNKGNFPGRFSGRQFSNSRSEMNVSTLELGDSALYLCASSRVRGTEAFFGQGTRLTVV.

The chain couples TRBV2 to TRBJ1-4, with 7 bases fitting TRBD1. V lost 7 bases, J lost 7 bases, and 3 bases stayed unmatched. The CDR3 totals 12 residues. From germline, CDR1 is SNHLY and CDR2 FYNNEI. CDR3 coding DNA: TGTGCCAGCAAGGGGACAGTTGAAAAACTGTTTTTT. Protein: CASKGTVEKLFF.

This sequence joins TRBV11-2 and TRBJ2-7; 10 bases are a match to TRBD1. The trim removed 3 bases at V and 6 bases at J, leaving 8 bases unmatched. Per the germline V gene, CDR1 is SGHAT and CDR2 is FQNNGV. The CDR3 loop spans 15 amino acids. The CDR3 reads CASSLTGGLGIEQYF. CDR3 DNA sequence: TGTGCCAGCAGCTTGACAGGGGGCCTAGGGATCGAGCAGTACTTC. The full variable domain, its missing parts supplied by reference TRBV11-2 and TRBJ2-7, is EAGVAQSPRYKIIEKRQSVAFWCNPISGHATLYWYQQILGQGPKLLIQFQNNGVVDDSQLPKDRFSAERLKGVDSTLKIQPAKLEDSAVYLCASSLTGGLGIEQYFGPGTRLTVT.

The count of this clone is one. This sequence joins TRBV5-1 and TRBJ2-1, with TRBD2 matching over 8 bases. Trimming removed 0 bases from V and 8 bases from J; junction bases left unmatched: 7. The germline CDR1 and CDR2 sequences are SGHRS and YFSETQ. The CDR3 is 15 amino acids. The CDR3 sequence: CASSLVAGTTDEQFF. Written as DNA, the CDR3 is TGCGCCAGCAGCTTGGTAGCGGGGACGACGGATGAGCAGTTCTTC.

CDR3 DNA sequence: TGCAGCGGGGGACGCGGACAGGGTGCTGAAGCTTTCTTT. This translates into CSGGRGQGAEAFF. The chain is built from TRBV29-1 and TRBJ1-1; 8 bases fit TRBD1. The J segment lost 6 bases and the V segment lost 7 bases, leaving 10 bases of the junction unmatched. CDR3 size: 13 residues. Per germline, CDR1 SQVTM and CDR2 ANQGSEA.

V and J are TRBV16 and TRBJ1-4; D not certain. This CDR3 has 16 residues. The ends were cut back, 4 bases at V and 5 bases at J, with 17 bases in the middle. Germline CDR1 reads KGHSY; CDR2 reads FQNENV. This chain's CDR3 is CASSPTKTIKNEKLFF. The CDR3 bases are TGTGCCAGCAGCCCTACCAAAACGATAAAGAATGAAAAACTGTTTTTT.

V usage is TRBV15 and J usage is TRBJ2-7, with TRBD1 as a possible D gene (6 bases). This CDR3 has 15 amino acids. The V end lost 2 bases, the J end lost 4 bases, and 15 bases lay between the germline ends. Germline-derived CDR1 and CDR2 are LNHNV and YYDKDF (reference sequence). The CDR3 sequence: CATSRPSGTPYEQYF. The CDR3 DNA follows: TGTGCCACCAGCAGACCCTCCGGGACACCTTACGAGCAGTACTTC.

This clone appeared a few times. The chain recombines TRBV2 with TRBJ1-5; 8 nucleotides align to TRBD1. The germline V gene encodes CDR1 SNHLY and CDR2 FYNNEI. The CDR3 sequence is 14 residues long. Trimming took 3 bases from V and 2 from J; bases not matched to a gene: 0. The CDR3 sequence is CASSDRGRNQPQHF. Written as DNA, the CDR3 is TGTGCCAGCAGTGACAGGGGGCGCAATCAGCCCCAGCATTTT.

J is TRBJ2-1 and V is TRBV7-2, with D maybe TRBD2 (7 bases). The CDR3 length is 14 residues. CDR1 and CDR2 (germline): SGHTA, FQGNSA. Trimming shortened V by 6 bases and J by 12 bases, and 21 bases separated the two germline ends. In DNA, the CDR3 is TGTGCCAGCAGATCCGACCCGACTAGCAGGGGGCAGTTCTTC. Translating gives CASRSDPTSRGQFF.

CDR3 residues: CASSSTDRGQVDTEAFF. The CDR3 DNA follows: TGTGCCAGCAGTTCAACGGACAGGGGGCAGGTAGACACTGAAGCTTTCTTT. The rearrangement joins TRBV28 to TRBJ1-1, with 11 bases matching TRBD1. This CDR3 comprises 17 residues. Trimming cost V 4 bases and J 3 bases; bases outside gene matches: 10. Germline V gene lookup returns CDR1 MDHEN and CDR2 SYDVKM.

This chain connects TRBV4-1 to TRBJ2-1, with TRBD2 as a possible D gene (6 bases). The germline V gene has CDR1 MGHRA and CDR2 YSYEKL. V was clipped by 5 bases and J by 4 bases, with 9 bases between them. This CDR3 is 13 amino acids long. The CDR3 bases are TGCGCCAGCAGCAAAGCGGGTTACAATGAGCAGTTCTTC. Translation: CASSKAGYNEQFF.

The J gene is TRBJ1-4, the V gene TRBV7-9; TRBD1 aligns across 8 bases. This CDR3 comprises 15 residues. Germline V gene data show CDR1 as SEHNR and CDR2 as FQNEAQ (reference sequence). The J segment lost 8 bases and the V segment lost 2 bases, leaving 7 bases of the junction unmatched. CDR3 nucleotides: TGTGCCAGCAGCTTACAGGGGGCAGTAGTAGAAAAACTGTTTTTT. Translating it yields CASSLQGAVVEKLFF.